Sequencing of this TCR beta chain was carried out in a study of blood T cell repertoires in COVID-19. Study details: Acute-phase and convalescent COVID-19 samples originated in the United States, Italy and Spain.

As originally analysed: Estimated nucleated cell counts came from reference gene primer amplification. Generated by immunoSEQ multiplex PCR, the TCRdb table keeps only in-frame clones and is missing some. That table is the source of V, J and clone size, and D and trimming were worked out from the DNA. The sample includes some 180,000 clones, 86% of them seen just once. Trimming removed 3 bases from V and 2 bases from J; junction bases left unmatched: 10. The CDR3 has 16 amino acids. CDR1 SGHNT and CDR2 YYREEE come from the germline V gene (reference sequence). J is TRBJ1-2 and V is TRBV5-4; the match to TRBD1 covers 7 bases. The TCR originated in an older man with active or convalescent COVID-19. What was sequenced was peripheral blood. The DNA of the CDR3 is TGTGCCAGCAGCTGGGGACAGCCCGCTTCCAACTATGGCTACACCTTC. Protein sequence: CASSWGQPASNYGYTF.